These 30 T cell receptor beta chains originate from one sample sequenced in a study of cytomegalovirus exposure and HLA in healthy donors. The PCR made use of 60 Vbeta and 13 Jbeta primers. The protocol was immunoSEQ multiplex PCR, while the TCRdb copy is restricted to in-frame clones and leaves out a portion. Of around 120,000 clones listed, roughly 80% are singletons. The specimen sequenced was PBMCs. The receptors come from a woman aged 40 to 50 in good health and CMV-seronegative.

The CDR3 bases are TGTGCCAGCAGCCCTTCGACTCTTGAGCAGTTCTTC. It yields the protein CASSPSTLEQFF. The chain recombines TRBV7-2 with TRBJ2-1; no reliable D call. Germline-derived CDR1 and CDR2 are SGHTA and FQGNSA. Trimming stripped 5 bases from V and 9 bases from J, with 11 bases between. This CDR3 spans 12 amino acids. The full variable domain, rest sourced from reference TRBV7-2 and TRBJ2-1, is GAGVSQSPSNKVTEKGKDVELRCDPISGHTALYWYRQSLGQGLEFLIYFQGNSAPDKSGLPSDRFSAERTGGSVSTLTIQRTQQEDSAVYLCASSPSTLEQFFGPGTRLTVL.

This chain connects TRBV6-1 to TRBJ2-1; TRBD2 is a possible D gene (5 bases). The germline V and J ends were trimmed by 7 bases and 1 base, with 8 bases remaining between them. CDR3 length: 13 residues. Germline V gives CDR1 MNHNS, CDR2 SASEGT. The CDR3 spells CASNRDSYNEQFF. CDR3 nucleotides: TGTGCCAGCAATCGGGATTCCTACAATGAGCAGTTCTTC.

The sample holds one count of this clone. The V gene is TRBV2, the J gene TRBJ1-6, with a weak D call TRBD1 (5 bases). CDR1 is SNHLY, CDR2 FYNNEI, per germline. Trimming removed 5 bases from V and 8 bases from J, with 19 bases in between. CDR3 length: 16 amino acids. CDR3 region: CASSPIIRGSYSPLHF. The DNA for the CDR3 is TGTGCCAGCAGTCCGATTATTCGGGGGTCATATTCACCCCTCCACTTT.

CDR3 in amino acids: CASSPGGMAKNIQYF. CDR3 sequence (DNA): TGTGCCAGCAGCCCAGGGGGCATGGCCAAAAACATTCAGTACTTC. This rearrangement joins TRBV7-9 to TRBJ2-4; 8 bases are shared with TRBD1. The V gene end was trimmed by 5 bases and the J gene end by 1 base; junction bases not matched to a gene: 4. Germline V gene lookup returns CDR1 SEHNR and CDR2 FQNEAQ (reference sequence). CDR3 length: 15 amino acids.

The chain joins TRBV7-2 to TRBJ1-2, with D possibly TRBD1 on 6 matching bases. The CDR3 contains 14 residues. Per germline, CDR1 SGHTA and CDR2 FQGNSA. V dropped 5 bases and J dropped 4 bases, with 14 bases sitting between them. CDR3 sequence: CASSPGQNLYGYTF. CDR3 DNA sequence: TGTGCCAGCAGCCCAGGACAGAACCTCTATGGCTACACCTTC. The whole variable domain, filled in from reference TRBV7-2 and TRBJ1-2, reads GAGVSQSPSNKVTEKGKDVELRCDPISGHTALYWYRQSLGQGLEFLIYFQGNSAPDKSGLPSDRFSAERTGGSVSTLTIQRTQQEDSAVYLCASSPGQNLYGYTFGSGTRLTVV.

The rearrangement joins TRBV12-1 to TRBJ2-4; the DNA was not compared with TRBD1, the D call given in the table. TRBV12-1 is an annotated pseudogene. This CDR3 is built from 14 residues. The chain's CDR3 is CAFRSRGVENIQYF. DNA of the CDR3: TGTGCCTTCCGATCCAGGGGGGTCGAAAACATTCAGTACTTC.

Details on this clone: Compared with germline, one end of the junction differs, possibly owing to a read error. V and J are TRBV5-1 and TRBJ2-7; maybe TRBD1 (5 bases). This CDR3 spans 15 amino acids. The germline V gene encodes CDR1 SGHRS and CDR2 YFSETQ. CDR3 amino acids: CASSLGPGNSYGQYF. CDR3 bases: TGCGCCAGCAGCTTGGGCCCAGGGAATTCATACGGGCAGTACTTC.

V is TRBV5-4 and J is TRBJ2-5, with TRBD2 as a possible D gene (6 bases). CDR3 length: 13 residues. The germline V gene has CDR1 SGHNT and CDR2 YYREEE (reference sequence). V lost 5 bases to trimming and J lost 1 base, with 9 bases between them. The CDR3 DNA is TGTGCCAGCAGAAGCGGGCTCCAAGAGACCCAGTACTTC. It encodes CASRSGLQETQYF.

The chain joins TRBV27 to TRBJ2-7; TRBD2 aligns across 12 bases. V trimming: 2 bases; J trimming: 6 bases; junction bases outside the gene matches: 5. The germline V gene has CDR1 MNHEY and CDR2 SMNVEV (reference sequence). The CDR3 totals 15 residues. CDR3 nucleotides: TGTGCCAGCAGTTTACTAGCGGGAGGGCCCGGCGAGCAGTACTTC. Encoded protein: CASSLLAGGPGEQYF.

This clone was counted between two and nine times. J is TRBJ1-6 and V is TRBV7-2, with D possibly being TRBD1 (5 bases). This CDR3 region has 15 residues. Germline lookup yields CDR1 SGHTA and CDR2 FQGNSA. The V gene lost 4 bases and the J gene lost 8 bases, with 15 bases spanning the gap. This CDR3 is CASSYKSGGDSPLHF. Written as DNA, the CDR3 is TGTGCCAGCAGCTACAAGAGTGGAGGGGATTCACCCCTCCACTTT. Using reference TRBV7-2 and TRBJ1-6 for the parts outside the CDR3, the full variable domain is GAGVSQSPSNKVTEKGKDVELRCDPISGHTALYWYRQSLGQGLEFLIYFQGNSAPDKSGLPSDRFSAERTGGSVSTLTIQRTQQEDSAVYLCASSYKSGGDSPLHFGNGTRLTVT.

This clone was counted a few times. The chain combines TRBV18 with TRBJ2-1, with 10 bases fitting TRBD2. CDR1 is KGHSH, CDR2 LQKENI, per germline. The V segment lost 2 bases and the J segment 4 bases; nucleotides outside the gene matches: 8. The CDR3 has 17 amino acids. CDR3 loop: CASSPAPRTSGYNEQFF. The DNA of the CDR3 is TGTGCCAGCTCACCAGCGCCCCGGACTAGCGGTTACAATGAGCAGTTCTTC.

The chain uses TRBV28 and TRBJ1-2, with unresolved D. V was pared by 3 bases and J by 8 bases, with 16 bases between. This CDR3 has 14 residues. CDR1 and CDR2 from the germline V gene are MDHEN and SYDVKM. This CDR3 is CASSLWAGVSGYTF. CDR3 bases: TGTGCCAGCAGTTTGTGGGCCGGTGTTTCCGGCTACACCTTC.

The J gene is TRBJ1-1, the V gene TRBV5-8; D unresolved. This CDR3 is built from 14 residues. The V gene lost 4 bases and the J gene lost 1 base, with 11 bases spanning the gap. Germline CDR1 SGHTS, CDR2 YDEGEE. CDR3 DNA sequence: TGTGCCAGCAGCCCGTTCCTCTCGAACACTGAAGCTTTCTTT. It encodes CASSPFLSNTEAFF.

V is TRBV6-5 and J is TRBJ2-7; D is unclear. This CDR3 spans 16 amino acids. CDR1 and CDR2 (germline): MNHEY, SVGAGI. Deletions cut 0 bases from V and 2 bases from J, with 14 bases between. CDR3 nucleotide sequence: TGTGCCAGCAGTTACTCGTTACAGTTATACACCTACGAGCAGTACTTC. Amino acid sequence: CASSYSLQLYTYEQYF.

The chain links TRBV27 to TRBJ1-1, with D possibly matching TRBD1 (5 bases). The CDR3 runs 13 residues. Trimming pared 6 bases from V and 4 bases from J, leaving 12 bases between. CDR1 MNHEY and CDR2 SMNVEV come from the germline V gene (reference sequence). The CDR3 region has the DNA TGTGCCAGCAGCCTCAGGGTGGGCACTGAAGCTTTCTTT. This codes for CASSLRVGTEAFF.

This clone has only a few counts. V and J are TRBV9 and TRBJ2-3, with TRBD2 matching 8 bases. The CDR3 length is 17 residues. The germline CDR1 and CDR2 sequences are SGDLS and YYNGEE. The V and J ends lost 3 bases and 0 bases, in that order; junction bases with no gene match: 9. CDR3 loop: CASSARYSGVSTDTQYF. The CDR3 nucleotides read TGTGCCAGCAGCGCGCGATATAGCGGGGTTAGCACAGATACGCAGTATTTT.

The chain couples TRBV30 to TRBJ1-1, with unresolved D. Germline V gene data show CDR1 as GTSNPN and CDR2 as SVGIG (reference sequence). The CDR3 spans 14 residues. V gave up 3 bases and J gave up 1 base, with 12 bases separating them. CDR3 residues: CAWSPPGWNTEAFF. CDR3 sequence (DNA): TGTGCCTGGAGCCCTCCGGGGTGGAACACTGAAGCTTTCTTT.

This sequence joins TRBV4-1 and TRBJ1-5; possibly TRBD1 for D (6 bases). Germline CDR1 is MGHRA and CDR2 is YSYEKL. Trimming took 4 bases from V and 4 from J, leaving 14 bases between them. The CDR3 is made up of 15 amino acids. This CDR3 reads CASSPGGGRNQPQHF. In DNA form, the CDR3 reads TGCGCCAGCAGCCCCGGGGGGGGCCGAAATCAGCCCCAGCATTTT.

In this sample, this clone turned up once. The gene calls are TRBV6-1 and TRBJ1-3; no reliable D call. The germline V gene has CDR1 MNHNS and CDR2 SASEGT. The V end lost 6 bases, the J end lost 2 bases, and 14 bases lay between the germline ends. The CDR3 consists of 15 residues. CDR3 amino acids: CASSKGSSTGNTIYF. CDR3 DNA sequence: TGTGCCAGCAGCAAAGGGAGTTCCACTGGAAACACCATATATTTT.

The chain uses TRBV4-3 and TRBJ1-1, with unresolved D. This CDR3 has 15 residues. The V gene lost 1 base and the J gene lost 1 base, with 10 bases spanning the gap. Germline CDR1 and CDR2: LGHNA and YSLEER. CDR3 sequence: CASSQAGRWNTEAFF. CDR3 sequence (DNA): TGCGCCAGCAGCCAAGCGGGTCGGTGGAACACTGAAGCTTTCTTT.

This chain uses TRBV7-9 with TRBJ2-7; 8 nucleotides line up with TRBD2. The trim removed 2 bases at V and 5 bases at J, leaving 14 bases unmatched. The CDR3 spans 17 residues. In germline, CDR1 is SEHNR, CDR2 FQNEAQ (reference sequence). In DNA form, the CDR3 reads TGTGCCAGCAGCTTACCGACCGGGAGCGGGAGATCGGACGAGCAGTACTTC. It encodes CASSLPTGSGRSDEQYF.

The chain recombines TRBV2 with TRBJ2-3, with 14 bases identical to TRBD2. V lost 4 bases, J lost 1 base, and 7 bases stayed unmatched. The CDR3 is 18 residues long. Germline CDR1 SNHLY, CDR2 FYNNEI. CDR3 sequence reads: CASSGTSGGRRRTDTQYF. Written as DNA, the CDR3 is TGTGCCAGCAGTGGGACTAGCGGGGGGCGAAGACGCACAGATACGCAGTATTTT. The complete variable domain, with remaining parts taken from reference TRBV2 and TRBJ2-3, reads EPEVTQTPSHQVTQMGQEVILRCVPISNHLYFYWYRQILGQKVEFLVSFYNNEISEKSEIFDDQFSVERPDGSNFTLKIRSTKLEDSAMYFCASSGTSGGRRRTDTQYFGPGTRLTVL.

J is TRBJ2-7 and V is TRBV6-5, with D maybe TRBD2 (5 bases). V lost 2 bases to trimming and J lost 6 bases, with 14 bases between them. This CDR3 contains 14 residues. Germline lookup yields CDR1 MNHEY and CDR2 SVGAGI. CDR3 sequence (DNA): TGTGCCAGCAGTTACATGGCTAGCTTCTCCGAGCAGTACTTC. Amino acid sequence: CASSYMASFSEQYF.

The CDR3 nucleotides read TGTGCCAGTAGTACCACACTAGCGGGGAGCACCGGGGAGCTGTTTTTT. Translation gives CASSTTLAGSTGELFF. The V gene is TRBV19, the J gene TRBJ2-2, with 10 positions matching TRBD2. The length of the CDR3 is 16 residues. Losses at the gene ends were 4 bases for V and 4 bases for J; bases not matched to a gene: 6. Germline-derived CDR1 and CDR2 are LNHDA and SQIVND (reference sequence).

The chain links TRBV28 to TRBJ1-1; 7 positions match TRBD1. This CDR3 has 17 amino acids. Germline V gene sequence: CDR1 MDHEN, CDR2 SYDVKM. Trimming took 3 bases from V and 0 from J; bases not matched to a gene: 10. CDR3 bases: TGTGCCAGCAGTTTGCCGGGACAGACTTATATGAACACTGAAGCTTTCTTT. It specifies CASSLPGQTYMNTEAFF.

The V and J genes are TRBV27 and TRBJ2-2, with D possibly being TRBD1 (7 bases). This CDR3 is built from 13 residues. V was shortened by 7 bases and J by 4 bases, with 10 bases between the two germline ends. Germline-derived CDR1 and CDR2 are MNHEY and SMNVEV (reference sequence). The CDR3 bases are TGTGCCAGCACTCAGGGGGGCACCGGGGAGCTGTTTTTT. Residues: CASTQGGTGELFF.

V gene TRBV9 combines with J gene TRBJ1-4, with a tentative D call TRBD1 (5 bases). There are 15 residues in the CDR3. CDR1 is SGDLS, CDR2 YYNGEE, per germline. V lost 3 bases and J 10 bases, leaving 19 bases between the germline ends. In DNA, the CDR3 is TGTGCCAGCAGCGAGGGGAACCGTCAGGACGGAAAACTGTTTTTT. Amino acid sequence: CASSEGNRQDGKLFF.

The chain has TRBV2 and TRBJ2-5; TRBD2 matches at 11 bases. Germline V gives CDR1 SNHLY, CDR2 FYNNEI. The junction had 13 bases not matched to a gene; V was cut back by 6 bases and J by 1 base. The CDR3 runs 18 residues. The DNA for the CDR3 is TGTGCCAGCAGGGTTGGGGTCACTAGCGGGGGCTCCCAAGAGACCCAGTACTTC. This gives the protein CASRVGVTSGGSQETQYF.

This clone was found a few times. The chain combines TRBV28 with TRBJ2-7; a weak D match, TRBD1 (5 bases). The CDR3 is made up of 15 amino acids. Per the germline V gene, CDR1 is MDHEN and CDR2 is SYDVKM. The germline V and J ends were trimmed by 3 bases and 2 bases, with 14 bases remaining between them. CDR3 sequence reads: CASSLSRAVAYEQYF. The CDR3 DNA reads as TGTGCCAGCAGTTTGTCCAGGGCGGTAGCCTACGAGCAGTACTTC. Looking up the rest from reference TRBV28 and TRBJ2-7 gives the full variable domain: DVKVTQSSRYLVKRTGEKVFLECVQDMDHENMFWYRQDPGLGLRLIYFSYDVKMKEKGDIPEGYSVSREKKERFSLILESASTNQTSMYLCASSLSRAVAYEQYFGPGTRLTVT.

The rearrangement uses TRBV10-3 and TRBJ2-3; 7 positions match TRBD1. The CDR3 spans 13 residues. V shed 3 bases, J shed 10 bases, and the junction held 7 bases outside the gene matches. Germline V gives CDR1 ENHRY, CDR2 SYGVKD. The CDR3 protein is CAISEEGAHPQYF. The CDR3 DNA is TGTGCCATCAGTGAAGAGGGGGCGCATCCGCAGTATTTT.